This T cell receptor (beta chain) was sequenced in a study of OX40 agonist ivuxolimab in advanced cancers. Study as a whole: The patients got ivuxolimab, which is an agonistic anti-OX40 (CD134) antibody.

Findings of the study overall: Low normalized T-cell clonal expansion also characterized some of the nonresponders. Clones of CD4+ and CD8+ blood T cells grew by week 6 at doses of 0.1 to 3.0 mg/kg.

Assay: immunoSEQ multiplex PCR; the TCRdb copy retains only in-frame clones and omits some. The sample lists 36,000 or so clones, around 73% occurring once. About this clone: Its antigen remains unknown.

V was clipped by 1 base and J by 4 bases; unmatched bases: 6. This CDR3 has 16 residues. The V gene's germline CDR1 is SGHVS and CDR2 FNYEAQ. The rearrangement uses TRBV7-6 and TRBJ2-7; 11 nucleotides match TRBD2. The sample was CD4+ or CD8+ T cells sorted from blood, taken in a trial of the OX40 agonist ivuxolimab. This clonotype was obtained from an adult with an advanced solid tumor such as melanoma, head and neck, liver or kidney cancer. CDR3 in amino acids: CASSLGGRLAGYEQYF. The CDR3 bases are TGTGCCAGCAGCTTAGGAGGTCGACTAGCGGGGTACGAGCAGTACTTC.